This record looks at one TCR beta chain sequence and its context. Its antigen remains unidentified. Base-call qualities are not available, and no considerably larger clone is one nucleotide away. Systemically healthy Caucasian individuals from Russia, around 39 in total and aged roughly 6 to 100 years, were included as donors. Approximately 10 milliliters of peripheral blood were collected from each donor into EDTA-treated Vacutainer tubes. Ficoll-Paque density-gradient centrifugation was used to isolate PBMCs, with at least 6.5 million per sample. Trizol reagent was used to extract total RNA from the PBMCs, yielding at least 5.5 micrograms per sample. Naive CD45RAhigh/CD27high T cell percentages were measured by flow cytometry on a PBMC aliquot from every donor. The data are from a study of blood T cells in healthy people across ages (dated by TCRdb to 2013 to 2016). The study in broad terms: In model experiments, roughly one uniquely barcoded TCR beta cDNA molecule per two T cells was captured by template switching. Using deep sequencing normalized with unique cDNA molecular identifiers, the study measured how TCR beta repertoire diversity changes with age. The donors were split into four age groups: young (average 16 years), middle-aged (around 37), aged (about 56) and long-lived (about 74). Two additional independent replicas of 1 million unique cDNA reads from the same blood draw were analyzed for two donors (one aged 18 to 30 and one aged 80 or older). To avoid experimental bias, donors of different ages were spread randomly across the sequencing lanes.

Overall study outcomes, separate from this receptor: A strong correlation was found between observed TCR beta diversity and the percentage of naive T cells measured by flow cytometry. Total diversity estimates from one million sequenced T cells were considered lower bounds and underestimates. The CMV infection status of donors was not known, potentially confounding age-related changes in expanded clonotypes. Observed TCR beta diversity per million T cells fell roughly linearly with age, and a significant reduction was already apparent by age about 36. Compared with the aged group, the long-lived group had more naive CD4+ T cells, fewer expanded clones and increased TCR diversity, suggesting age selection. Bulk unsorted PBMC profiling prevented conclusive comparison of naive and antigen-experienced compartments.

The germline ends are 23 bases apart after V is trimmed by 0 bases and J by 6 bases. The germline V gene provides CDR1 SGDLS and CDR2 YYNGEE. The CDR3, cysteine through phenylalanine, is 18 amino acids long. Left in the record is the CDR3 DNA by itself, 54 bases read in frame from the first base. Libraries were constructed by 5' RACE. For sequencing, an Illumina HiSeq 2500 was employed. A second PCR of roughly 6 to 12 cycles was run with a J-beta primer mix and a sample-barcoded 5' primer. A template-switch 5' adaptor carrying 12 random nucleotides introduced a unique molecular identifier onto each TCR beta cDNA molecule. Each sample yielded at least 2.5 million CDR3-containing paired-end reads. All of the RNA was converted into first-strand cDNA using the Mint cDNA synthesis kit, with a TRBC-specific oligonucleotide serving as the primer. Following uracil-DNA glycosylase treatment, a first 18-cycle PCR with universal primers M1SS and BC2_uni_R was performed on all cDNA. The original pipeline was this. Each sample was normalized by randomly selecting 1 million high-quality reads, each carrying a distinct molecular identifier. Instead of being binned into consensus sequences, reads with shared molecular identifiers were discarded. CDR3 identification, clonotype clustering and error correction used MiTCR with a Q25 quality threshold and the strictest error-elimination algorithm. A nonparametric unseen species model with Euler transformation was used to estimate lower-bound total TCR beta diversity. The raw public reads went through TCRdb reprocessing: fastp at Q25, MiXCR clone calling, in-frame beta chains kept. Duplicate CDR3 protein sequences are folded into a single record with the most common DNA and genes. The V and J calls here are based on TCRdb, not the publication. This sample comprises roughly 2 million distinct CDR3 sequences, 40% to 55% of them detected only once. The top ten clonotypes cover over 2% of the sample.

The chain couples TRBV9 to TRBJ2-3, with a tentative D gene TRBD2 over 7 matching bases. This receptor was taken from a woman in her 40s in good health. Sequencing was performed on blood. The sequenced DNA: TGTGCCAGCAGCGTAGTAGGGGGGGGCGGGGGCCTTCAGGATACGCAGTATTTT. It is translated as CASSVVGGGGGLQDTQYF.